Each of the 7 T cell receptor beta chains below was sequenced from the same sample in a study of OX40 agonist ivuxolimab in advanced cancers. Assay used: immunoSEQ multiplex PCR; TCRdb lists only in-frame clones, some missing. The data hold 95,000 to 150,000 clones, with around 90% observed a single time. Sequenced material: CD4+ or CD8+ T cells sorted from blood, taken in a trial of the OX40 agonist ivuxolimab. The receptors derive from an adult with an advanced solid tumor such as melanoma, head and neck, liver or kidney cancer.

The chain combines TRBV6-5 with TRBJ1-5, with unresolved D. V was clipped by 0 bases and J by 4 bases, with 4 bases between them. CDR1 is MNHEY, CDR2 SVGAGI, per germline. This CDR3 has 13 amino acids. This CDR3 is CASSYSRNQPQHF. As DNA, the CDR3 is TGTGCCAGCAGTTACTCGCGGAATCAGCCCCAGCATTTT.

The rearrangement joins TRBV19 to TRBJ2-5, with 7 bases that match TRBD1. The V gene end was trimmed by 2 bases and the J gene end by 5 bases; junction bases not matched to a gene: 5. Germline values: CDR1 LNHDA, CDR2 SQIVND (reference sequence). The CDR3 loop spans 14 amino acids. The CDR3 DNA sequence: TGTGCCAGTAGTATAAGAGGGGGCGGGGAGACCCAGTACTTC. As protein: CASSIRGGGETQYF.

The rearrangement joins TRBV7-2 to TRBJ1-5; a weak D match, TRBD1 (6 bases). The germline V gene encodes CDR1 SGHTA and CDR2 FQGNSA. The CDR3 sequence is 17 residues long. V was shortened by 4 bases and J by 0 bases, with 16 bases between the two germline ends. This CDR3 reads CASSYLQGENSNQPQHF. The CDR3 nucleotides are TGTGCCAGCAGCTATTTACAGGGAGAGAATAGCAATCAGCCCCAGCATTTT.

The chain links TRBV5-4 to TRBJ2-5; D gene uncertain. Trimming left V 3 bases short and J 3 bases short, with 15 bases between. Looked up from germline, CDR1 is SGHNT and CDR2 is YYREEE (reference sequence). CDR3 length: 15 amino acids. The CDR3 DNA follows: TGTGCCAGCAGCTCACTGTGGGGTTTAGAAGAGACCCAGTACTTC. It is translated as CASSSLWGLEETQYF. Complete variable domain (other parts from reference TRBV5-4 and TRBJ2-5): ETGVTQSPTHLIKTRGQQVTLRCSSQSGHNTVSWYQQALGQGPQFIFQYYREEENGRGNFPPRFSGLQFPNYSSELNVNALELDDSALYLCASSSLWGLEETQYFGPGTRLLVL.

This clone has a single count. The chain recombines TRBV19 with TRBJ1-2; 10 positions match TRBD1. Germline lookup yields CDR1 LNHDA and CDR2 SQIVND (reference sequence). With V trimmed by 2 bases and J by 4 bases, 7 bases remained unmatched. The length of the CDR3 is 16 residues. This CDR3 reads CASSIYSTGGAYGYTF. DNA of the CDR3: TGTGCCAGTAGTATATACTCGACAGGGGGCGCCTATGGCTACACCTTC. The full variable domain, completed using reference TRBV19 and TRBJ1-2, is DGGITQSPKYLFRKEGQNVTLSCEQNLNHDAMYWYRQDPGQGLRLIYYSQIVNDFQKGDIAEGYSVSREKKESFPLTVTSAQKNPTAFYLCASSIYSTGGAYGYTFGSGTRLTVV.

This sequence joins TRBV7-2 and TRBJ2-3, with D uncertain. CDR1 is SGHTA and CDR2 is FQGNSA in the germline V gene. This CDR3 has 15 residues. V was shortened by 6 bases and J by 4 bases, with 17 bases between the two germline ends. CDR3 bases: TGTGCCAGCAGTTCCTCTTTTGCATTGCCAGATACGCAGTATTTT. It codes for CASSSSFALPDTQYF.

The V gene is TRBV28, the J gene TRBJ2-1, with TRBD2 matching over 10 bases. The V gene end was trimmed by 11 bases and the J gene end by 6 bases; junction bases not matched to a gene: 7. The CDR3 is 13 residues long. The germline CDR1 and CDR2 sequences are MDHEN and SYDVKM. CDR3 DNA: TGTGCCCATACGACTAGCGGGCGCAATGAGCAGTTCTTC. Its translation is CAHTTSGRNEQFF.